These T cell receptor beta chains were read from a single sample in a study of T-cell reconstitution after alpha-beta-depleted transplantation in children. TCRdb independently ran MiXCR on the PCR reads; one entry per CDR3 protein. Of more than 450,000 distinct CDR3 sequences listed, around 19% were seen once; the top ten hold roughly 3.3%. Specimen: PBMCs from the stem cell graft donor, collected from the stem cell graft. These receptor sequences come from a human donor who donated a stem cell graft to a child with acute lymphoblastic leukemia. The CDR3 runs from the conserved cysteine through the conserved F or W. The order of the fields is J gene, CDR3 length, V gene, clone size, D gene, CDR3 DNA, CDR3 protein. A D gene is named only where the DNA matches it firmly. Expanded clones get a size class; other rows say once, few or many, or leave the size out.

TRBJ2-7,14,TRBV3-1,-,-,TGTGCCAGCAGCCAAGATTTGGGCTCCTACGAGCAGTACTTC,CASSQDLGSYEQYF
TRBJ2-1,14,TRBV11-2,few,-,TGTGCCAGCAGCTTCGCGTTGGATTACAATGAGCAGTTCTTC,CASSFALDYNEQFF
TRBJ2-7,11,TRBV2,-,-,TGTGCCAGCAGCAGAAGGGACGGGCAGTACTTC,CASSRRDGQYF
TRBJ2-4,16,TRBV12-3/TRBV12-4,many,-,TGTGCCAGCAGTTTGGGGGGCGGCTCGACCAAAAACATTCAGTACTTC,CASSLGGGSTKNIQYF
TRBJ1-2,15,TRBV5-1,-,-,TGCGCCAGCAGCTTGGAGGCAGGGCAAGACTATGGCTACACCTTC,CASSLEAGQDYGYTF
TRBJ1-2,14,TRBV27,few,-,TGTGCCAGCAGTTTCCGGGGGGGGGCATATGGCTACACCTTC,CASSFRGGAYGYTF
TRBJ1-1,16,TRBV18,few,-,TGTGCCAGCTCACCACGGGACGGCCGTGGTAACACTGAAGCTTTCTTT,CASSPRDGRGNTEAFF
TRBJ2-5,16,TRBV6-2/TRBV6-3,few,-,TGTGCCAGCAGCCAGACCTCTAGGTCAACATGGGAGACCCAGTACTTC,CASSQTSRSTWETQYF
TRBJ1-5,14,TRBV12-3/TRBV12-4,few,-,TGTGCCAGCAGTTTGGAGTTAGGCAATCAGCCCCAGCATTTT,CASSLELGNQPQHF
TRBJ2-7,14,TRBV20-1,-,TRBD2,TGCAGTGCTAGCGGGAGGACCGGAGCCTACGAGCAGTACTTC,CSASGRTGAYEQYF
TRBJ2-3,13,TRBV12-3/TRBV12-4,few,TRBD1,TGTGCCAGCAGAAAGGGGGCGATAGATACGCAGTATTTT,CASRKGAIDTQYF
TRBJ2-1,16,TRBV7-3,-,TRBD2,TGTGCCAGCAGCTTAACGTTGGCGGGGGACTACAATGAGCAGTTCTTC,CASSLTLAGDYNEQFF